This is a list of T cell receptor beta chains from one sample in a study of shared clonotypes between healthy human individuals. TCRdb's table, derived via immunoSEQ multiplex PCR, lists solely in-frame clones and lacks some. The sample lists a few hundred thousand clones, 80% to 90% occurring once. The sequenced sample was memory CD8+ T cells sorted from blood. These receptors were obtained from a man between 18 and 29 years old in good health. The CDR3 runs from the conserved cysteine through the conserved F or W. D genes are given only for firm matches. Some rows mark clone size as missing; the rest say once, few, many or name a class of expanded clone.

size	J	V	D	CDR3	DNA
-	TRBJ2-7	TRBV5-1	-	CASSLEGYEQYF	TGCGCCAGCAGCTTGGAGGGGTACGAGCAGTACTTC
-	TRBJ2-5	TRBV4-1	TRBD2	CASSQVVWLAGSQETQYF	TGCGCCAGCAGCCAAGTAGTTTGGCTAGCGGGTTCTCAAGAGACCCAGTACTTC
-	TRBJ2-7	TRBV5-4	-	CASSLVGSDYEQYF	TGTGCCAGCAGCTTGGTAGGGTCAGACTACGAGCAGTACTTC
many	TRBJ1-1	TRBV28	-	CASSPMGLPGIAFF	TGTGCCAGCAGTCCTATGGGACTACCGGGAATAGCTTTCTTT
once	TRBJ2-4	TRBV11-2	-	CASSSRRTYKNIQYF	TGTGCCAGCAGCTCCAGGAGGACCTACAAAAACATTCAGTACTTC
-	TRBJ1-1	TRBV5-6	-	CASSLEWGAETTEAFF	TGTGCCAGCAGCTTGGAATGGGGCGCGGAAACCACTGAAGCTTTCTTT
-	TRBJ2-3	TRBV6-5	-	CASSSEDTQYF	TGTGCCAGCAGTTCGGAGGATACGCAGTATTTT
-	TRBJ2-5	TRBV5-4	TRBD2	CASSVRAGGLLETQYF	TGTGCCAGCAGCGTGAGGGCGGGGGGGCTCTTGGAGACCCAGTACTTC
-	TRBJ2-7	TRBV7-8	-	CASSFLAGGDEQYF	TGTGCCAGCAGCTTCTTGGCGGGCGGGGACGAGCAGTACTTC
-	TRBJ2-1	TRBV6-6	-	CASSYSMGGGENEQFF	TGTGCCAGCAGTTACTCGATGGGAGGGGGCGAAAATGAGCAGTTCTTC
-	TRBJ2-1	TRBV7-8	-	CASSYPASNEQFF	TGTGCCAGCAGCTACCCGGCTAGCAATGAGCAGTTCTTC
-	TRBJ2-2	TRBV9	-	CASSVVGREQHKGELFF	TGTGCCAGCAGCGTAGTAGGGCGGGAACAGCATAAGGGGGAGCTGTTTTTT
-	TRBJ2-3	TRBV7-9	TRBD2	CASSPRTSGGPRDTQYF	TGTGCCAGCAGCCCAAGGACTAGCGGGGGGCCAAGGGATACGCAGTATTTT
-	TRBJ2-5	TRBV10-1	-	CASSYPGGTDQETQYF	TGCGCCAGCAGCTACCCGGGCGGGACGGACCAAGAGACCCAGTACTTC
-	TRBJ1-2	TRBV6-6	-	CASSYSVGDSTGYTF	TGTGCCAGCAGTTACTCGGTAGGGGATTCGACTGGCTACACCTTC
-	TRBJ1-5	TRBV19	-	CASSSQGYSNQPQHF	TGTGCCAGTAGTTCCCAGGGGTATTCCAATCAGCCCCAGCATTTT
-	TRBJ2-3	TRBV10-1	TRBD2	CASSEGVAGDTQYF	TGCGCCAGCAGTGAGGGGGTAGCGGGAGATACGCAGTATTTT
-	TRBJ2-6	TRBV11-3	-	CASSDNDRQSRANVLTF	TGTGCCAGCAGCGATAACGATCGACAAAGTCGGGCCAACGTCCTGACTTTC
-	TRBJ2-5	TRBV13	TRBD1	CASSPETGDPQYF	TGTGCCAGCAGCCCCGAAACAGGGGATCCCCAGTACTTC
-	TRBJ2-7	TRBV15	-	CATSSDMSSYEQYF	TGTGCCACCAGCAGCGATATGAGCTCCTACGAGCAGTACTTC
-	TRBJ2-7	TRBV9	TRBD1	CASRGDSSYEQYF	TGTGCCAGCAGAGGGGACAGCTCCTACGAGCAGTACTTC
-	TRBJ2-7	TRBV5-6	-	CASSSDSRRAYEQYF	TGTGCCAGCAGCTCGGACTCCCGGCGTGCCTACGAGCAGTACTTC
many	TRBJ1-2	TRBV6-5	-	CASSVGFYTF	TGTGCCAGCAGTGTGGGTTTCTACACCTTC
-	TRBJ2-7	TRBV2	TRBD2	CASKGTSGYEQYF	TGTGCCAGCAAAGGGACTAGCGGCTACGAGCAGTACTTC
-	TRBJ1-2	TRBV6-6	-	CASSLLSGGSYTF	TGTGCCAGCAGTCTACTGTCGGGGGGTAGCTACACCTTC
many	TRBJ2-5	TRBV6-5	TRBD1	CASRRRDSLQETQYF	TGTGCCAGCAGACGACGGGACAGCCTCCAAGAGACCCAGTACTTC
-	TRBJ2-1	TRBV10-3	-	CAIFGRAKDNEQFF	TGTGCCATCTTTGGCAGGGCAAAGGACAATGAGCAGTTCTTC
many	TRBJ2-1	TRBV29-1	TRBD2	CSVDRAGAPNEQFF	TGCAGCGTTGATCGAGCGGGAGCTCCCAATGAGCAGTTCTTC
-	TRBJ1-1	TRBV27	-	CASSFTGWTEAFF	TGTGCCAGCAGTTTTACGGGTTGGACTGAAGCTTTCTTT
-	TRBJ2-2	TRBV6-1	-	CASSATDRGNTGELFF	TGTGCCAGCAGTGCGACTGATCGGGGTAACACCGGGGAGCTGTTTTTT
-	TRBJ1-6	TRBV13	-	CASSLAAYNSPLHF	TGTGCCAGCAGCTTAGCTGCCTATAATTCACCCCTCCACTTT
-	TRBJ1-2	TRBV9	TRBD1	CASSAQRQGKGSYGYTF	TGTGCCAGCAGCGCCCAGAGACAGGGGAAAGGGAGCTATGGCTACACCTTC
-	TRBJ2-1	TRBV6-5	TRBD2	CASSYSTSGGVNEQFF	TGTGCCAGCAGTTACTCGACTAGCGGGGGAGTAAATGAGCAGTTCTTC
once	TRBJ2-3	TRBV7-9	TRBD1	CASSPGQVHTDTQYF	TGTGCCAGCAGCCCCGGACAGGTGCACACAGATACGCAGTATTTT
-	TRBJ2-5	TRBV4-1	-	CASSQRPPGRKETQYF	TGCGCCAGCAGCCAACGCCCTCCGGGCAGAAAGGAGACCCAGTACTTC
-	TRBJ1-5	TRBV4-1	-	CASSQGPGNNQPQHF	TGCGCCAGCAGCCAAGGGCCAGGGAACAATCAGCCCCAGCATTTT
many	TRBJ2-7	TRBV4-3	-	CASSQDRAAYEQYF	TGCGCCAGCAGCCAAGACCGGGCTGCCTACGAGCAGTACTTC
-	TRBJ1-6	TRBV5-6	TRBD1	CASSLAQGAYNSPLHF	TGTGCCAGCAGCTTGGCTCAGGGGGCGTATAATTCACCCCTCCACTTT
-	TRBJ1-1	TRBV5-1	TRBD1	CASSLLGQGAGMWNTEAFF	TGCGCCAGCAGCTTGCTCGGACAGGGGGCAGGAATGTGGAACACTGAAGCTTTCTTT
-	TRBJ2-2	TRBV6-5	-	CASSSRATGELFF	TGTGCCAGCAGTTCCCGGGCCACCGGGGAGCTGTTTTTT
-	TRBJ2-1	TRBV10-1	TRBD2	CASSDPPSGSHNEQFF	TGCGCCAGCAGTGATCCTCCTAGCGGGAGCCACAATGAGCAGTTCTTC
-	TRBJ2-2	TRBV9	TRBD2	CASSAGLAGTGELFF	TGTGCCAGCAGCGCCGGGCTAGCGGGCACCGGGGAGCTGTTTTTT
-	TRBJ2-7	TRBV10-2	-	CASSFSYEQYF	TGCGCCAGCAGCTTCTCCTACGAGCAGTACTTC
-	TRBJ2-7	TRBV5-1	TRBD2	CASREGLAVTYEQYF	TGCGCCAGCAGGGAGGGACTAGCGGTAACCTACGAGCAGTACTTC
once	TRBJ2-2	TRBV6-5	-	CASSYAWSKSGELFF	TGTGCCAGCAGTTATGCGTGGAGCAAATCCGGGGAGCTGTTTTTT
-	TRBJ1-5	TRBV4-1	-	CASSQDRRSNQPQHF	TGCGCCAGCAGCCAAGATCGGCGGAGCAATCAGCCCCAGCATTTT
few	TRBJ2-1	TRBV4-1	TRBD1	CASSPGQGYNEQFF	TGCGCCAGCAGCCCGGGACAGGGGTACAATGAGCAGTTCTTC
-	TRBJ2-7	TRBV4-1	-	CASSHVTEYEQYF	TGCGCCAGCAGCCATGTGACTGAGTACGAGCAGTACTTC
-	TRBJ1-2	TRBV10-2	TRBD1	CASSETGERYTF	TGCGCCAGCAGTGAGACAGGGGAGCGCTACACCTTC
-	TRBJ1-2	TRBV29-1	-	CSVILGGAVNYGYTF	TGCAGCGTTATATTGGGGGGCGCGGTAAACTATGGCTACACCTTC
-	TRBJ1-5	TRBV7-8	TRBD1	CASSLGTDNSNQPQHF	TGTGCCAGCAGCTTGGGGACAGACAATAGCAATCAGCCCCAGCATTTT
-	TRBJ1-1	TRBV30	-	CAWSPTGPEAFF	TGTGCCTGGAGTCCAACAGGGCCTGAAGCTTTCTTT
-	TRBJ2-3	TRBV6-1	-	CASSDRASGDTQYF	TGTGCCAGCAGTGACAGGGCTAGTGGAGATACGCAGTATTTT
-	TRBJ2-3	TRBV27	TRBD2	CASRRLAGVYDTDTQYF	TGTGCCAGCAGAAGGCTAGCGGGGGTCTATGACACAGATACGCAGTATTTT
-	TRBJ2-7	TRBV4-2	-	CASSQDSYEQYF	TGTGCCAGCAGCCAAGATTCTTACGAGCAGTACTTC
-	TRBJ2-2	TRBV28	TRBD1	CASSLWAGTGLPGELFF	TGTGCCAGCAGTTTATGGGCCGGGACAGGGCTCCCCGGGGAGCTGTTTTTT
-	TRBJ2-7	TRBV4-1	-	CASSQAVGYEQYF	TGCGCCAGCAGCCAAGCGGTGGGCTACGAGCAGTACTTC